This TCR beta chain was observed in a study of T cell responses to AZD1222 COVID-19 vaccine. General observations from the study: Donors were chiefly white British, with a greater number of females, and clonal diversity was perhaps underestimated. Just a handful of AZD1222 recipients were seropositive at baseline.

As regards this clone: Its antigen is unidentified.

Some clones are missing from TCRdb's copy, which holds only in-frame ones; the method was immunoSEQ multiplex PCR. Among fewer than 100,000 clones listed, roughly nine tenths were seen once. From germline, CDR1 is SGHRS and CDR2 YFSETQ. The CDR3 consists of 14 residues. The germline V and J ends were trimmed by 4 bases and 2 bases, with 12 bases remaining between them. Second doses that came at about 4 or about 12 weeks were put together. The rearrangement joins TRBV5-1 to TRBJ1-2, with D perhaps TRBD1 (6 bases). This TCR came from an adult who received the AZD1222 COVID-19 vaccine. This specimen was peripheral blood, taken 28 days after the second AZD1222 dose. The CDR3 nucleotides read TGCGCCAGCAGCGATCGGGGGCAGAACTATGGCTACACCTTC. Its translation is CASSDRGQNYGYTF.